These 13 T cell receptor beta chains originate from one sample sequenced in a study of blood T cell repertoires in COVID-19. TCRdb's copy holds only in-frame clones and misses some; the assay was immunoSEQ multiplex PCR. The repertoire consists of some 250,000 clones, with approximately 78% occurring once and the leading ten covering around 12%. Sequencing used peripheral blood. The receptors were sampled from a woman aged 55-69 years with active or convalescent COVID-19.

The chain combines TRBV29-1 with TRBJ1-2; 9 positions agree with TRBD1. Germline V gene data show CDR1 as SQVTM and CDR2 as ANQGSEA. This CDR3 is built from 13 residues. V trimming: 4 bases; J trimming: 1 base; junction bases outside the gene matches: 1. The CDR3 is CSVGTGVNYGYTF. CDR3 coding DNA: TGCAGCGTTGGGACAGGGGTTAACTATGGCTACACCTTC.

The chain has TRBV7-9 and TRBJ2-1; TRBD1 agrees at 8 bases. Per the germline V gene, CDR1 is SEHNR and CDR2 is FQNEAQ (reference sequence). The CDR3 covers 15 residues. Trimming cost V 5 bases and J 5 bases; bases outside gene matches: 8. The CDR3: CASSATGGWDNEQFF. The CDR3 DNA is TGTGCCAGCAGCGCTACAGGGGGTTGGGACAATGAGCAGTTCTTC.

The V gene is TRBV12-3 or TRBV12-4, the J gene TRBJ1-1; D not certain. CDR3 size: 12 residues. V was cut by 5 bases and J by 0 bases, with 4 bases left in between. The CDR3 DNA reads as TGTGCCAGCAGTCGTTTGAACACTGAAGCTTTCTTT. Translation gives CASSRLNTEAFF.

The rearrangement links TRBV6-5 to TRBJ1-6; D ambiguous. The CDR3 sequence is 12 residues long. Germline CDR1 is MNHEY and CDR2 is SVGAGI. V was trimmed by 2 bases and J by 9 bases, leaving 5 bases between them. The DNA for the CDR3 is TGTGCCAGCAGTTACCCCGGTTCACCCCTCCACTTT. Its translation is CASSYPGSPLHF.

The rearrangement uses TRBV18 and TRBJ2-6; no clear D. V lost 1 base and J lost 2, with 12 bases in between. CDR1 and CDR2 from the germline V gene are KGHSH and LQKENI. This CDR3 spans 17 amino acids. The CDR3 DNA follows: TGTGCCAGCTCACCACAAAGTCCTCTAGCTGGGGCCAACGTCCTGACTTTC. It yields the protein CASSPQSPLAGANVLTF.

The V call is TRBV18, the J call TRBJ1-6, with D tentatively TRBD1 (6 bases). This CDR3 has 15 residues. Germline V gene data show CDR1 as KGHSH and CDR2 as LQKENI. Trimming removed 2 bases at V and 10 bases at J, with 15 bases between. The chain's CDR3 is CASSPGGGQGSPLHF. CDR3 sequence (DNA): TGTGCCAGCTCACCAGGCGGGGGGCAAGGATCACCCCTCCACTTT. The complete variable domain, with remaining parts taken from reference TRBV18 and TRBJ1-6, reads NAGVMQNPRHLVRRRGQEARLRCSPMKGHSHVYWYRQLPEEGLKFMVYLQKENIIDESGMPKERFSAEFPKEGPSILRIQQVVRGDSAAYFCASSPGGGQGSPLHFGNGTRLTVT.

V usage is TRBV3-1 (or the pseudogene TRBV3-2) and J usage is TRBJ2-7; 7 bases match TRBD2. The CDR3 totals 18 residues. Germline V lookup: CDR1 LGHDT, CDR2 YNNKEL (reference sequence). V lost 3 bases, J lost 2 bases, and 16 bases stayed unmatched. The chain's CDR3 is CASSHYRAGTRPPYEQYF. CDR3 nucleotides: TGTGCCAGCAGCCACTATCGAGCGGGGACCCGACCTCCCTACGAGCAGTACTTC.

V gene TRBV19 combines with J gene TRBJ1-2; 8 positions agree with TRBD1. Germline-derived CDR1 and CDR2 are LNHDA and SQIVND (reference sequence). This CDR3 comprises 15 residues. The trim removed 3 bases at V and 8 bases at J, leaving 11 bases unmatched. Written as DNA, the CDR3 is TGTGCCAGTAGTATGGGGTCGGACAGGGCTTGGGGCTACACCTTC. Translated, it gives CASSMGSDRAWGYTF.

This CDR3 reads CAISESGGELRNEQFF. CDR3 DNA: TGTGCCATCAGTGAGTCCGGGGGGGAACTACGGAATGAGCAGTTCTTC. The chain recombines TRBV10-3 with TRBJ2-1; 8 bases are shared with TRBD2. Trimming took 0 bases from V and 7 from J; bases not matched to a gene: 8. This CDR3 is 16 amino acids long. Germline CDR1 reads ENHRY; CDR2 reads SYGVKD.

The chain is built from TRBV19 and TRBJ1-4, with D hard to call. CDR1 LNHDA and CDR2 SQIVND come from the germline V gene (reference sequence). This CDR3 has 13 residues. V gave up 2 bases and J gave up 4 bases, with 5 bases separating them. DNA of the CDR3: TGTGCCAGTAGTATACCCTTTAATGAAAAACTGTTTTTT. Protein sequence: CASSIPFNEKLFF.

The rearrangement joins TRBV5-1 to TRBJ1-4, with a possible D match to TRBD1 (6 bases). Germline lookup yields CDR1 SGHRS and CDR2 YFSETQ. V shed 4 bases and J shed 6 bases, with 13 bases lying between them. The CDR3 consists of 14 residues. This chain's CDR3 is CASSPRTDHEKLFF. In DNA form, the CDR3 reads TGCGCCAGCAGCCCGAGGACAGATCATGAAAAACTGTTTTTT.

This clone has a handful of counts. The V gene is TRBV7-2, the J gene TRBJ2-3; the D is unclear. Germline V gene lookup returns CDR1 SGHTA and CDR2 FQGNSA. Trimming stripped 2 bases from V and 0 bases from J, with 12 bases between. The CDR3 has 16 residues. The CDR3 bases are TGTGCCAGCAGCTTACCCTTCCTCAGAAGCACAGATACGCAGTATTTT. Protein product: CASSLPFLRSTDTQYF.

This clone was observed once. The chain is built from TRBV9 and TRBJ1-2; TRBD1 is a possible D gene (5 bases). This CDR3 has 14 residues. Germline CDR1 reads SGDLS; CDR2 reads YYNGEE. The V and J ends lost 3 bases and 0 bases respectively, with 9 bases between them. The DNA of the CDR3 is TGTGCCAGCAGCGACACCAGGGCTAACTATGGCTACACCTTC. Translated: CASSDTRANYGYTF.